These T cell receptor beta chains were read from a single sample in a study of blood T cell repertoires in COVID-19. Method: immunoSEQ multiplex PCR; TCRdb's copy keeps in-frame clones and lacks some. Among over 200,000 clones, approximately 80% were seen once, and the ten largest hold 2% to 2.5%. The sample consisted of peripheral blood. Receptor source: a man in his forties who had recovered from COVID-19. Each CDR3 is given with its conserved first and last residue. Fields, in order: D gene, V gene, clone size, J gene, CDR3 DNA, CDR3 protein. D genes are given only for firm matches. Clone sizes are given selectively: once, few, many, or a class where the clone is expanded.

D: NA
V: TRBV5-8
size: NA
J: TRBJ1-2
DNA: TGTGCCAGCAGCTTTCCGGACGGGGAGAGCTATGGCTACACCTTC
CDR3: CASSFPDGESYGYTF

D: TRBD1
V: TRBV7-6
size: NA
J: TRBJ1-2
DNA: TGTGCCAGCAGCTTAGGCGAAGGGGGCACTTGGGGCTACACCTTC
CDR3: CASSLGEGGTWGYTF

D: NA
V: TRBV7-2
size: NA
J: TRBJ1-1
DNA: TGTGCCAGCAGCTTAGATGTGGAGAGGAGCACTGAAGCTTTCTTT
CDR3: CASSLDVERSTEAFF

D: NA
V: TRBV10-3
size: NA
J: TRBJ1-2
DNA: TGTGCCATCAGTTCCCGGGGAGGCTATGGCTACACCTTC
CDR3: CAISSRGGYGYTF

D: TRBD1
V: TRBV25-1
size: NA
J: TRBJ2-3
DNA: TGTGCCTCTACACGGGACAGGGGGGCAGATACGCAGTATTTT
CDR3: CASTRDRGADTQYF

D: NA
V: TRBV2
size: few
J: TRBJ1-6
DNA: TGTGCCAGCATCGACAACTATAATTCACCCCTCCACTTT
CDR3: CASIDNYNSPLHF

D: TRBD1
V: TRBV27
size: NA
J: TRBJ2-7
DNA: TGTGCCAGCAGTTTATTCCGACAGGGCGAGCAGTACTTC
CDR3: CASSLFRQGEQYF

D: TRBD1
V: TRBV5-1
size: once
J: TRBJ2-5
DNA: TGCGCCAGCAGCTCGGGACAGGGATGGGAGACCCAGTACTTC
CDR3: CASSSGQGWETQYF

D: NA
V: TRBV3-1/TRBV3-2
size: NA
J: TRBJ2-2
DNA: TGTGCCAGCAGCCGAATAACTAGCACCGGGGAGCTGTTTTTT
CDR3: CASSRITSTGELFF

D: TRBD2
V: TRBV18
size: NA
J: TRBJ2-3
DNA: TGTGCCAGCTCACCATTTAGCGGGAGCACAGATACGCAGTATTTT
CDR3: CASSPFSGSTDTQYF

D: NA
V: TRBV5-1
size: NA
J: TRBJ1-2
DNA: TGCGCCAGCAGCTTAGACGGACAAGGGATATCCTATGGCTACACCTTC
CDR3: CASSLDGQGISYGYTF

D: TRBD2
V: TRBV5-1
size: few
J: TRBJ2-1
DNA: TGCGCCAGCAGCTTGGGGACTAGTCTTGGCAATGAGCAGTTCTTC
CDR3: CASSLGTSLGNEQFF

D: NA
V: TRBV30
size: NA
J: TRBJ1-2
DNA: TGTGCCTGGAGTCCTGGAGGGACGGAAAACTATGGCTACACCTTC
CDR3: CAWSPGGTENYGYTF

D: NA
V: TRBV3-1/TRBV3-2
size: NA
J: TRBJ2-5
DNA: TGTGCCAGCAGCTATACTATGCAGACCCAGTACTTC
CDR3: CASSYTMQTQYF

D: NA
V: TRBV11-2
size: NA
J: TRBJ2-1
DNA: TGTGCCAGCAGCGTGGGACTTTACTCCTACAATGAGCAGTTCTTC
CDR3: CASSVGLYSYNEQFF

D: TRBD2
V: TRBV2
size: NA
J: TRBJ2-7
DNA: TGTGCCAGAGGAGGACTAGCGGCTCGTTTATCCGAGCAGTACTTC
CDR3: CARGGLAARLSEQYF

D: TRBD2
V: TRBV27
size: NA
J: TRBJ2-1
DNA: TGTGCCAGCAGTTTTCGGGGGGGTCATTCTGAGCAGTTCTTC
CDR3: CASSFRGGHSEQFF

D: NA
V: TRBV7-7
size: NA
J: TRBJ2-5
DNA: TGTGCTAGCAGCTCGGACAGCCAAGAGACCCAGTACTTC
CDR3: CASSSDSQETQYF

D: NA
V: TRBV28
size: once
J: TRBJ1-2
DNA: TGTGCCAGCAGTCCCGAGGGGGGGGCAACAGTTTATGGCTACACCTTC
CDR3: CASSPEGGATVYGYTF

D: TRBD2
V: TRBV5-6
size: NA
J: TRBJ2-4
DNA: TGTGCCAGCAGCTTGGGAGCGGGAGGTAACATTCAGTACTTC
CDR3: CASSLGAGGNIQYF

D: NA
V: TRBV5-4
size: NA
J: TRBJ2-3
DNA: TGTGCCAGCAGAGCGTCTGGTCCAGATACGCAGTATTTT
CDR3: CASRASGPDTQYF

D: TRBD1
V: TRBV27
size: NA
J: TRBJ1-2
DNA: TGTGCCAGCAGTAGGGACAGAATAGGCTACACCTTC
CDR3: CASSRDRIGYTF

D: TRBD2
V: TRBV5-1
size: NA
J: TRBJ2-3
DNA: TGCGCCAGCAGCTCACAAATAGCGGGAGCGGGAGATACGCAGTATTTT
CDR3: CASSSQIAGAGDTQYF

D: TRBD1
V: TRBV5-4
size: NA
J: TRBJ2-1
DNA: TGTGCCAGCAGCTTGGTAGCAGGGGGCAATGAGCAGTTCTTC
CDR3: CASSLVAGGNEQFF

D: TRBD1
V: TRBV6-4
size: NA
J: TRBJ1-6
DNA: TGTGCCAGCAGACCAGGGGGCGTCAATTCACCCCTCCACTTT
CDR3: CASRPGGVNSPLHF

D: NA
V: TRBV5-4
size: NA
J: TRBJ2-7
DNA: TGTGCCAGCAGCTCCATGGCGGGAAAGGTCTACGAGCAGTACTTC
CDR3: CASSSMAGKVYEQYF

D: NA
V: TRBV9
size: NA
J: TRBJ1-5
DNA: TGTGCCAGCAGCGTAGAGCCGGGTAGGAATCAGCCCCAGCATTTT
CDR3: CASSVEPGRNQPQHF

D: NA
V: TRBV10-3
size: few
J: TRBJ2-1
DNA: TGTGCCATCTGGCACGGGGATTACAATGAGCAGTTCTTC
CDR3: CAIWHGDYNEQFF

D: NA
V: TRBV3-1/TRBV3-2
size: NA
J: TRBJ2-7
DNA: TGTGCCAGCAGCCAAGGTATGGACACAACCTACGAGCAGTACTTC
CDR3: CASSQGMDTTYEQYF

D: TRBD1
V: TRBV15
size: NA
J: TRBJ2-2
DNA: TGTGCCACCAGCAGGAGACAGGGGGCCGGGGAGCTGTTTTTT
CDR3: CATSRRQGAGELFF

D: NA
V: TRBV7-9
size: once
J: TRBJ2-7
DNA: TGTGCCAGCAGCTTTTCCCCCCGGTCCGGGAGCATACACGAGCAGTACTTC
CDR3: CASSFSPRSGSIHEQYF

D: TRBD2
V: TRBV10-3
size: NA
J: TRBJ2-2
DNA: TGTGCCATCAGTGAGCCGACAGCCGGGACTAGCGGGAGGGTAACCGGGGAGCTGTTTTTT
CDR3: CAISEPTAGTSGRVTGELFF

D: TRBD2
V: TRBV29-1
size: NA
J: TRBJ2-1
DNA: TGCAGCGTTGAAGATCTGCGGGAGAGCGTGCAGTTCTTC
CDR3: CSVEDLRESVQFF

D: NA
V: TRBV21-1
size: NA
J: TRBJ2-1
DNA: TGTGCCAGCACCGCCGAGCGGGCCCGGACTAGCGCGATCAATGAGCAGTTCTTC
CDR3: CASTAERARTSAINEQFF

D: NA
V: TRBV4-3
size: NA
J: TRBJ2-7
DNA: TGCGCCAGCAGCCAAGATATCCAGGCGGGTGAGCAGTACTTC
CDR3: CASSQDIQAGEQYF

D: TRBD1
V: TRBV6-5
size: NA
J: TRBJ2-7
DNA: TGTGCCAGCAGTTCTCCTCGGACAGGGGGCATCGACGAGCAGTACTTC
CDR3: CASSSPRTGGIDEQYF

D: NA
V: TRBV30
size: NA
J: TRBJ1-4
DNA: TGTGCCTGGAGTATCCTTTCGCGGGAAAAACTGTTTTTT
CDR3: CAWSILSREKLFF

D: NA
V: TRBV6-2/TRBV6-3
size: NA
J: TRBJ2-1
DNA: TGTGCCAGCAGCGAACTGGTAGATGAGCAGTTCTTC
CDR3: CASSELVDEQFF

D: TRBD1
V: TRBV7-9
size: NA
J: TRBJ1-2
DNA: TGTGCCAGCAGCATGACAGGGGGCGGAGGCTACACCTTC
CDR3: CASSMTGGGGYTF

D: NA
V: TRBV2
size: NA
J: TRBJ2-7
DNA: TGTGCCAGCAGTTTGCGCTACGAGCAGTACTTC
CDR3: CASSLRYEQYF

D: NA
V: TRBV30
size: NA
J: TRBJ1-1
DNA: TGTGCCTGGAGTTTTGGGCAGGGGTCCCTGAACACTGAAGCTTTCTTT
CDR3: CAWSFGQGSLNTEAFF

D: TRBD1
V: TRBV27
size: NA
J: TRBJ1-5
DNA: TGTGCCAGCGGTCCCCCGGGACAGCCTAATCAGCCCCAGCATTTT
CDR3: CASGPPGQPNQPQHF

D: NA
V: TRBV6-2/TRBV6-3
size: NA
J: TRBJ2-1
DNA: TGTGCCAGCAGTTACCTGGGGCAGGAGGAGCAGTTCTTC
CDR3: CASSYLGQEEQFF

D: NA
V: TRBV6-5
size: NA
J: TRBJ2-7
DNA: TGTGCCAGCAGCGCGGGGGCATGGAGTTACGAGCAGTACTTC
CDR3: CASSAGAWSYEQYF